These 32 T cell receptor beta chains came from one sample sequenced in a study of blood T cell repertoires in COVID-19. Some clones are missing from TCRdb's copy, which holds only in-frame ones; the method was immunoSEQ multiplex PCR. There are 450,000 to 600,000 clones in the sample; about 90% occur only once, and roughly 0.72% lies in the top ten. Sequences were obtained from PBMCs or T cells enriched from blood (not recorded which). The receptors were gathered from a young woman who had recovered from COVID-19.

The V call is TRBV10-3, the J call TRBJ1-1, with a tentative D call TRBD1 (5 bases). In germline, CDR1 is ENHRY, CDR2 SYGVKD. The V end lost 2 bases, the J end lost 1 base, and 11 bases lay between the germline ends. The CDR3 runs 15 residues. This CDR3 is CAISEPRGGNTEAFF. The CDR3 DNA is TGTGCCATCAGTGAGCCTCGGGGGGGGAACACTGAAGCTTTCTTT.

The chain employs TRBV7-8 and TRBJ2-7, with D unclear. The CDR3 has 14 residues. Looked up from germline, CDR1 is SGHVS and CDR2 is FQNEAQ. The V and J ends lost 5 bases and 2 bases respectively, with 13 bases between them. CDR3 DNA sequence: TGTGCCAGCAGCCGACCGACTGAAGCCTACGAGCAGTACTTC. Its protein product is CASSRPTEAYEQYF.

The chain recombines TRBV28 with TRBJ1-1; TRBD1 agrees at 7 bases. V shed 7 bases and J 5 bases; nucleotides not matched to a gene: 10. Germline values: CDR1 MDHEN, CDR2 SYDVKM. The CDR3 runs 14 residues. The CDR3 reads CASIQLQGVTEAFF. The CDR3 DNA reads as TGTGCCAGCATCCAACTTCAGGGGGTGACTGAAGCTTTCTTT.

This clone appeared a single time. This chain connects TRBV25-1 to TRBJ2-1, with 7 positions matching TRBD1. The CDR3 contains 14 residues. V lost 6 bases, J lost 4 bases, and 6 bases stayed unmatched. Germline lookup yields CDR1 MGHDK and CDR2 SYGVNS. CDR3 sequence (DNA): TGTGCCAGCAGAAAGACAGGGATTTACAATGAGCAGTTCTTC. It translates to CASRKTGIYNEQFF.

This clone appeared a single time. The rearrangement uses TRBV28 and TRBJ1-2; maybe TRBD1 (5 bases). This CDR3 has 14 residues. V shed 3 bases and J shed 0 bases, with 8 bases lying between them. Per the germline V gene, CDR1 is MDHEN and CDR2 is SYDVKM. In DNA, the CDR3 is TGTGCCAGCAGTTTCGCGACAGCTAACTATGGCTACACCTTC. It encodes CASSFATANYGYTF.

This sequence joins TRBV3-1 (or the pseudogene TRBV3-2) and TRBJ2-7, with 8 bases identical to TRBD1. CDR3 length: 13 residues. In germline, CDR1 is LGHDT, CDR2 YNNKEL (reference sequence). The V and J ends lost 4 bases and 5 bases, in that order; junction bases with no gene match: 4. The CDR3 reads CASSLQGAHEQYF. DNA of the CDR3: TGTGCCAGCAGCCTTCAGGGGGCCCACGAGCAGTACTTC.

This chain links TRBV3-1 (or the pseudogene TRBV3-2) with TRBJ2-1, with TRBD1 matching 7 bases. V lost 4 bases, J lost 7 bases, and 7 bases stayed unmatched. Germline assignment: CDR1 LGHDT and CDR2 YNNKEL (reference sequence). This CDR3 has 14 amino acids. CDR3 amino acids: CASSPSTGKNEQFF. The CDR3 DNA reads as TGTGCCAGCAGCCCGTCGACAGGGAAAAATGAGCAGTTCTTC.

This clone was detected only once. The V gene is TRBV6-5, the J gene TRBJ1-2, with 10 positions matching TRBD1. V dropped 11 bases and J dropped 8; count of bases not matched to a gene: 17. Germline assignment: CDR1 MNHEY and CDR2 SVGAGI. This CDR3 is built from 15 residues. The CDR3 here is CASKPGDRGMGGYTF. In DNA form, the CDR3 reads TGTGCCTCCAAACCCGGGGACAGGGGAATGGGAGGCTACACCTTC.

The J gene is TRBJ2-3, the V gene TRBV18; the D gene is possibly TRBD1 (6 bases). Germline V gene data show CDR1 as KGHSH and CDR2 as LQKENI. The CDR3 has 15 amino acids. V lost 3 bases, J lost 3 bases, and 13 bases lay in between. Here the CDR3 reads CASSPPTGSTDTQYF. The CDR3 DNA sequence: TGTGCCAGCTCACCTCCTACAGGGTCAACAGATACGCAGTATTTT.

CDR3 residues: CASVITQGGEAFF. The CDR3 region has the DNA TGTGCTAGTGTTATAACACAGGGGGGTGAAGCTTTCTTT. V is TRBV12-5 and J is TRBJ1-1; TRBD1 agrees at 8 bases. With 7 bases clipped from V and 7 bases from J, the junction kept 8 bases outside the gene matches. CDR3 length: 13 residues. CDR1 and CDR2 from the germline V gene are LGHNT and FRNRAP.

The V gene is TRBV3-1 (or the pseudogene TRBV3-2), the J gene TRBJ2-5; tentative D call: TRBD1 (5 bases). V lost 6 bases and J lost 4, with 6 bases in between. CDR3 length: 11 amino acids. The germline gives CDR1 LGHDT, CDR2 YNNKEL (reference sequence). This CDR3 reads CASRTAETQYF. The CDR3 bases are TGTGCCAGCAGGACAGCAGAGACCCAGTACTTC.

The gene calls are TRBV29-1 and TRBJ1-1; no definite D call. Trimming left V 5 bases short and J 3 bases short, with 19 bases between. The CDR3 has 15 residues. Germline CDR1 reads SQVTM; CDR2 reads ANQGSEA. CDR3 DNA: TGCAGCGTTACCCGACTTGGAGGTGGGGACACTGAAGCTTTCTTT. This codes for CSVTRLGGGDTEAFF.

V gene TRBV19 combines with J gene TRBJ2-1; D unclear. V dropped 2 bases and J dropped 4 bases, with 15 bases sitting between them. Germline assignment: CDR1 LNHDA and CDR2 SQIVND (reference sequence). This CDR3 spans 16 amino acids. The CDR3 spells CASSISLKTYYNEQFF. The DNA for the CDR3 is TGTGCCAGTAGTATAAGTCTGAAAACATATTACAATGAGCAGTTCTTC.

The chain's CDR3 is CASSQDQERQTWGLNTEAFF. For the CDR3, the DNA is TGTGCCAGCAGCCAAGATCAAGAAAGACAAACGTGGGGGCTGAACACTGAAGCTTTCTTT. The chain recombines TRBV3-1 (or the pseudogene TRBV3-2) with TRBJ1-1; maybe TRBD1 (6 bases). Germline assignment: CDR1 LGHDT and CDR2 YNNKEL (reference sequence). Trimming stripped 0 bases from V and 0 bases from J, with 23 bases between. The CDR3 sequence is 20 residues long.

This clone has only one observation. This chain links TRBV24-1 with TRBJ1-5; 12 bases agree with TRBD1. V trimming: 10 bases; J trimming: 2 bases; junction bases outside the gene matches: 5. The CDR3 sequence is 15 residues long. Germline values: CDR1 KGHDR, CDR2 SFDVKD. This CDR3 is CATGTGGVGNQPQHF. The CDR3, as DNA: TGTGCCACAGGGACAGGGGGCGTAGGCAATCAGCCCCAGCATTTT.

The V gene is TRBV6-2 or TRBV6-3, the J gene TRBJ1-2; TRBD1 matches at 7 bases. Germline values: CDR1 MNHEY, CDR2 SVGEGT. With 4 bases clipped from V and 0 bases from J, the junction kept 23 bases outside the gene matches. This CDR3 is built from 21 residues. The CDR3 is CASSSVLIFNRGPDSNYGYTF. The CDR3 DNA reads as TGTGCCAGCAGTTCCGTCTTGATTTTCAACAGGGGACCCGATTCTAACTATGGCTACACCTTC.

The chain recombines TRBV4-2 with TRBJ1-6; D remains unclear. The CDR3 contains 18 residues. Per germline, CDR1 LGHNA and CDR2 YNFKEQ. Deletions cut 0 bases from V and 0 bases from J, with 12 bases between. CDR3 loop: CASSQEYIVFSYNSPLHF. The DNA of the CDR3 is TGTGCCAGCAGCCAAGAATACATTGTCTTCTCCTATAATTCACCCCTCCACTTT.

Comments on this clone: This specimen includes other DNA sequences encoding the same CDR3. The gene calls are TRBV5-6 and TRBJ2-5; 7 bases align to TRBD2. The CDR3 is made up of 14 amino acids. Germline assignment: CDR1 SGHDT and CDR2 YYEEEE. V was clipped by 2 bases and J by 3 bases; unmatched bases: 4. The CDR3 DNA sequence: TGTGCCAGCAGCTTATCGGGGGGAGAAGAGACCCAGTACTTC. Its protein is CASSLSGGEETQYF.

This clone was detected once. The chain couples TRBV5-1 to TRBJ1-6; D gene unclear. Germline V gene lookup returns CDR1 SGHRS and CDR2 YFSETQ. This CDR3 is built from 17 residues. Trimming removed 2 bases from V and 10 bases from J, with 22 bases in between. This CDR3 reads CASSFRGFGETGSPLHF. The CDR3 bases are TGCGCCAGCAGCTTTAGAGGCTTCGGCGAGACTGGGTCACCCCTCCACTTT.

This sequence joins TRBV5-1 and TRBJ1-2; no definite D call. The CDR3 runs 16 residues. V was shortened by 0 bases and J by 8 bases, with 20 bases between the two germline ends. CDR1 and CDR2 from the germline V gene are SGHRS and YFSETQ. CDR3 region: CASSLDSEGRSTGYTF. As DNA, the CDR3 is TGCGCCAGCAGCTTGGACTCAGAGGGAAGATCCACCGGCTACACCTTC.

This clone was seen once. This chain connects TRBV13 to TRBJ1-3; D possibly corresponds to TRBD1 (5 bases). Germline loops: CDR1 PRHDT, CDR2 FYEKMQ (reference sequence). The CDR3 has 17 residues. V lost 5 bases and J lost 0, with 17 bases in between. The CDR3 is CASSRKGGAYSGNTIYF. Here the CDR3 DNA reads TGTGCCAGCAGCCGAAAGGGCGGGGCATACTCTGGAAACACCATATATTTT.

The chain uses TRBV9 and TRBJ1-5; D might be TRBD1 (5 bases). With 0 bases removed from V and 9 bases from J, the gap between germline ends came to 10 bases. CDR3 length equals 13 residues. Germline-derived CDR1 and CDR2 are SGDLS and YYNGEE. The CDR3 sequence: CASSVAPGGPQHF. The CDR3 coding sequence is TGTGCCAGCAGCGTAGCCCCCGGGGGGCCCCAGCATTTT.

This clone was seen only once. The chain is built from TRBV5-1 and TRBJ1-5; D is ambiguous. This CDR3 has 15 residues. CDR1 SGHRS and CDR2 YFSETQ come from the germline V gene. With 0 bases removed from V and 5 bases from J, the gap between germline ends came to 12 bases. The CDR3 reads CASSLDPGGYQPQHF. The CDR3 nucleotides read TGCGCCAGCAGCTTGGATCCAGGAGGTTATCAGCCCCAGCATTTT. Based on the CDR3 plus reference TRBV5-1 and TRBJ1-5, the full variable domain is KAGVTQTPRYLIKTRGQQVTLSCSPISGHRSVSWYQQTPGQGLQFLFEYFSETQRNKGNFPGRFSGRQFSNSRSEMNVSTLELGDSALYLCASSLDPGGYQPQHFGDGTRLSIL.

This chain joins TRBV4-1 and TRBJ1-5; 8 positions agree with TRBD1. With V trimmed by 2 bases and J by 5 bases, 5 bases remained unmatched. The CDR3 consists of 15 residues. Germline V gives CDR1 MGHRA, CDR2 YSYEKL. The CDR3: CASSQPDRADQPQHF. The CDR3 nucleotides read TGCGCCAGCAGCCAACCGGACAGGGCGGATCAGCCCCAGCATTTT.

The V gene is TRBV10-3, the J gene TRBJ2-3; a possible D gene is TRBD2 (6 bases). Germline V gene sequence: CDR1 ENHRY, CDR2 SYGVKD. Deletions cut 0 bases from V and 0 bases from J, with 16 bases between. This CDR3 region has 18 residues. The CDR3 here is CAISESYGAGTSTDTQYF. For the CDR3, the DNA is TGTGCCATCAGTGAGTCTTATGGGGCGGGGACTAGCACAGATACGCAGTATTTT.

The chain links TRBV5-1 to TRBJ2-1, with D tentatively TRBD1 (5 bases). Between the trimmed V and J ends, which lost 3 bases and 6 bases, there was a span of 13 bases. The CDR3 extends over 14 amino acids. Germline CDR1 is SGHRS and CDR2 is YFSETQ. This CDR3 reads CASSSDSPSNEQFF. As DNA, the CDR3 is TGCGCCAGCAGCTCCGACAGCCCATCCAATGAGCAGTTCTTC.

The V gene is TRBV4-1, the J gene TRBJ1-5, with a possible D match to TRBD1 (6 bases). The CDR3 has 14 residues. V was clipped by 3 bases and J by 3 bases, with 9 bases between them. Germline assignment: CDR1 MGHRA and CDR2 YSYEKL. CDR3 sequence reads: CASSHTGNNQPQHF. CDR3 DNA: TGCGCCAGCAGCCACACAGGGAACAATCAGCCCCAGCATTTT.

The chain couples TRBV19 to TRBJ1-1; D possibly corresponds to TRBD1 (6 bases). Trimming removed 7 bases at V and 1 base at J, with 13 bases between. The CDR3 has 14 residues. CDR1 and CDR2 from the germline V gene are LNHDA and SQIVND (reference sequence). The CDR3 DNA follows: TGTGCCAGTAAATCGGGGGGGGCGAACACTGAAGCTTTCTTT. Its translation: CASKSGGANTEAFF. Drawing the rest from reference TRBV19 and TRBJ1-1, the complete variable domain is DGGITQSPKYLFRKEGQNVTLSCEQNLNHDAMYWYRQDPGQGLRLIYYSQIVNDFQKGDIAEGYSVSREKKESFPLTVTSAQKNPTAFYLCASKSGGANTEAFFGQGTRLTVV.

CDR3 sequence (DNA): TGTGCCTGGAGCCGAGATAGTGAGGGGGATTCACCCCTCCACTTT. Translation: CAWSRDSEGDSPLHF. The rearrangement links TRBV30 to TRBJ1-6, with TRBD1 as a possible D gene (6 bases). CDR1 GTSNPN and CDR2 SVGIG come from the germline V gene (reference sequence). V was shortened by 3 bases and J by 8 bases, with 17 bases between the two germline ends. CDR3 length: 15 residues.

The chain employs TRBV7-9 and TRBJ2-7; D is ambiguous. In germline, CDR1 is SEHNR, CDR2 FQNEAQ (reference sequence). V lost 4 bases, J lost 0 bases, and 10 bases lay in between. The CDR3 length is 14 residues. The CDR3 DNA reads TGTGCCAGCAGCTCACCAAGAGGCTCCTACGAGCAGTACTTC. As protein: CASSSPRGSYEQYF.

V usage is TRBV7-2 and J usage is TRBJ1-6, with TRBD1 matching over 8 bases. Per the germline V gene, CDR1 is SGHTA and CDR2 is FQGNSA. The V segment lost 1 base and the J segment 10 bases; nucleotides outside the gene matches: 6. The CDR3 covers 15 residues. CDR3 in DNA: TGTGCCAGCAGCTTAGGGTCAGGGGGCAGGTCACCCCTCCACTTT. Translating it yields CASSLGSGGRSPLHF.

The V gene is TRBV7-2, the J gene TRBJ1-6; TRBD1 might be the D (6 bases). The germline CDR1 and CDR2 sequences are SGHTA and FQGNSA. This CDR3 contains 14 residues. Trimming pared 5 bases from V and 5 bases from J, leaving 10 bases between. The CDR3, as DNA: TGTGCCAGCAGCCCCAGGGGAGATAATTCACCCCTCCACTTT. Translated, it gives CASSPRGDNSPLHF.